This entry lists 23 T cell receptor beta chains sequenced from one sample in a study of shared clonotypes between healthy human individuals. CD8 cells classed as naive were CD45RO-negative and positively selected for CCR7, excluding terminally differentiated effector memory CD45RA+ cells. Sequencing was performed with immunoSEQ multiplex PCR; in TCRdb, only in-frame clones are kept and a portion is missing. The top ten hold about 24% of the sample, which has some 800,000 clones, around 92% seen once. The sequencing sample was made of naive CD8+ T cells sorted from blood. The source of these receptors is a man under 40 in good health.

This clone was seen once. The rearrangement links TRBV11-2 to TRBJ2-7; weak D call: TRBD2 (7 bases). Germline CDR1 reads SGHAT; CDR2 reads FQNNGV. Between the trimmed V and J ends, which lost 2 bases and 6 bases, there was a span of 14 bases. The length of the CDR3 is 14 residues. The CDR3 sequence: CASSLSGIGGEQYF. In DNA, the CDR3 is TGTGCCAGCAGCTTAAGCGGGATAGGGGGCGAGCAGTACTTC.

The chain links TRBV2 to TRBJ2-1, with 14 bases fitting TRBD2. Germline V CDR1 and CDR2: SNHLY, FYNNEI. The length of the CDR3 is 15 residues. V lost 4 bases to trimming and J lost 15 bases; unmatched junction nucleotides: 11. This chain's CDR3 is CASSGGTSGSRSMFF. CDR3 in DNA: TGTGCCAGCAGTGGGGGGACTAGCGGGAGTAGGAGTATGTTCTTC.

The CDR3 sequence is CASKKGPFFDFF. In DNA, the CDR3 is TGTGCCAGCAAGAAGGGACCCTTCTTCGATTTCTTT. V is TRBV6-1 and J is TRBJ1-1; D might be TRBD1 (5 bases). Trimming stripped 7 bases from V and 13 bases from J, with 19 bases between. The CDR3 runs 12 residues. Per germline, CDR1 MNHNS and CDR2 SASEGT.

This rearrangement joins TRBV7-6 to TRBJ2-3, with TRBD2 matching over 13 bases. The CDR3 loop spans 16 amino acids. From germline, CDR1 is SGHVS and CDR2 FNYEAQ. The V segment lost 4 bases and the J segment 4 bases; nucleotides outside the gene matches: 5. The DNA for the CDR3 is TGTGCCAGCAGCTCTTGGACTAGCGGGAGCTCAGATACGCAGTATTTT. Encoded protein: CASSSWTSGSSDTQYF.

This clone was recorded once. The chain combines TRBV9 with TRBJ2-7; 9 bases align to TRBD1. The germline CDR1 and CDR2 sequences are SGDLS and YYNGEE. This CDR3 spans 14 amino acids. Trimming cost V 4 bases and J 5 bases; bases outside gene matches: 7. The CDR3 DNA reads TGTGCCAGCAGCTCGGGACAGGGAGGAAACGAGCAGTACTTC. This translates into CASSSGQGGNEQYF.

About this clone itself: Additional DNA sequences in this sample encode the identical CDR3. Here the CDR3 DNA reads TGTGCCAGCAGCCCTCGGACTAGCGGGACATACAATGAGCAGTTCTTC. Amino acid sequence: CASSPRTSGTYNEQFF. The rearrangement joins TRBV11-3 to TRBJ2-1, with 12 bases aligning to TRBD2. J lost 4 bases, V lost 5 bases, and 6 bases had no gene match. There are 16 residues in the CDR3. CDR1 and CDR2 (germline): SGHNT, YENEEA.

This clone was counted a few times. This sequence joins TRBV12-2 and TRBJ1-3. TRBV12-2 corresponds to a pseudogene. The CDR3 has 18 residues. The CDR3 loop is CASRLEHRDAEPGNTIYF. The CDR3 nucleotides are TGTGCAAGTCGCTTAGAGCACCGGGACGCCGAACCTGGAAACACCATATATTTT.

J is TRBJ2-5 and V is TRBV2; 12 bases match TRBD2. Germline CDR1 and CDR2: SNHLY and FYNNEI. J lost 0 bases, V lost 6 bases, and 5 bases had no gene match. This CDR3 has 16 amino acids. CDR3 sequence (DNA): TGTGCCAGCAGAGAATGGACTAGCGGGAACCAAGAGACCCAGTACTTC. Its translation is CASREWTSGNQETQYF.

The V gene is TRBV18, the J gene TRBJ1-2; perhaps TRBD1 as D (5 bases). This CDR3 comprises 16 residues. Germline CDR1 reads KGHSH; CDR2 reads LQKENI. Trimming shortened V by 4 bases and J by 2 bases, and 17 bases separated the two germline ends. The CDR3 here is CASSLEGLGGNYGYTF. CDR3 DNA: TGTGCCAGCTCACTCGAAGGCCTTGGGGGGAACTATGGCTACACCTTC.

The chain employs TRBV10-3 and TRBJ2-1; TRBD2 aligns across 13 bases. Germline CDR1 is ENHRY and CDR2 is SYGVKD. CDR3 size: 13 residues. CDR3 residues: CAFRTSGRGEQFF. For the CDR3, the DNA is TGTGCTTTCCGGACTAGCGGGAGAGGTGAGCAGTTCTTC.

CDR3 protein: CAISDPGQGHQPQHF. The CDR3 DNA is TGTGCCATCAGTGACCCGGGACAGGGTCATCAGCCCCAGCATTTT. This chain links TRBV10-3 with TRBJ1-5; TRBD1 aligns across 9 bases. From germline, CDR1 is ENHRY and CDR2 SYGVKD. This CDR3 has 15 residues. V gave up 3 bases and J gave up 5 bases; unmatched junction bases: 5.

The chain has TRBV5-5 and TRBJ2-7, with D perhaps matching TRBD1 (6 bases). The CDR3 has 14 residues. From germline, CDR1 is SGHKS and CDR2 YYEKEE (reference sequence). V was cut by 2 bases and J by 6 bases, with 15 bases left in between. In nucleotides, the CDR3 is TGTGCCAGCAGCTTAGGTTTGGGACAACGCGAGCAGTACTTC. Translated: CASSLGLGQREQYF.

This sequence joins TRBV19 and TRBJ2-3; D is possibly TRBD1 or TRBD2 (5 bases each). This CDR3 contains 16 residues. Germline CDR1 LNHDA, CDR2 SQIVND (reference sequence). Trimming removed 2 bases at V and 0 bases at J, with 12 bases between. CDR3 nucleotide sequence: TGTGCCAGTAGTATATGGGACCGGGGAAGCACAGATACGCAGTATTTT. Encoded protein: CASSIWDRGSTDTQYF.

The chain links TRBV5-6 to TRBJ2-3, with D unresolved. CDR1 is SGHDT, CDR2 YYEEEE, per germline. This CDR3 region has 17 residues. Trimming shortened V by 3 bases and J by 0 bases, and 17 bases separated the two germline ends. CDR3: CASSSAPNEPSTDTQYF. DNA for the CDR3: TGTGCCAGCAGCTCGGCCCCAAACGAGCCTAGCACAGATACGCAGTATTTT.

This sequence joins TRBV4-3 and TRBJ2-5; D might be TRBD1 (5 bases). This CDR3 comprises 16 residues. Germline CDR1 reads LGHNA; CDR2 reads YSLEER. V lost 3 bases and J 4 bases, leaving 18 bases between the germline ends. CDR3 amino acids: CASSQGRGNGGETQYF. The CDR3 DNA follows: TGCGCCAGCAGCCAGGGGCGCGGCAATGGCGGAGAGACCCAGTACTTC.

The CDR3 nucleotides read TGCGCCAGCAGCCACCAGACAATGACGAACACTGAAGCTTTCTTT. As protein: CASSHQTMTNTEAFF. The rearrangement joins TRBV4-3 to TRBJ1-1; D unresolved. CDR1 and CDR2 from the germline V gene are LGHNA and YSLEER. CDR3 length: 15 residues. V shed 3 bases and J shed 1 base, with 12 bases lying between them.

The chain joins TRBV7-9 to TRBJ2-7; TRBD1 matches at 8 bases. The CDR3 contains 16 residues. Germline V gives CDR1 SEHNR, CDR2 FQNEAQ (reference sequence). With V trimmed by 5 bases and J by 2 bases, 11 bases remained unmatched. CDR3 nucleotide sequence: TGTGCCAGCAGCACGACAAGGGACAGGCCTACCTACGAGCAGTACTTC. Protein product: CASSTTRDRPTYEQYF.

The chain links TRBV28 to TRBJ2-1, with 9 bases matching TRBD1. V lost 7 bases to trimming and J lost 8 bases; unmatched junction nucleotides: 6. The CDR3 spans 13 residues. Germline V gene sequence: CDR1 MDHEN, CDR2 SYDVKM. The CDR3 is CASTATGGYEQFF. DNA for the CDR3: TGTGCCAGCACGGCAACAGGGGGCTATGAGCAGTTCTTC. The full variable domain, its missing parts supplied by reference TRBV28 and TRBJ2-1, is DVKVTQSSRYLVKRTGEKVFLECVQDMDHENMFWYRQDPGLGLRLIYFSYDVKMKEKGDIPEGYSVSREKKERFSLILESASTNQTSMYLCASTATGGYEQFFGPGTRLTVL.

The rearrangement links TRBV2 to TRBJ1-2, with TRBD1 matching over 8 bases. Germline V gene data show CDR1 as SNHLY and CDR2 as FYNNEI. This CDR3 is built from 17 residues. Losses at the gene ends were 1 base for V and 2 bases for J; bases not matched to a gene: 9. The CDR3 DNA reads as TGTGCCAGCAGTGAAGTTTCGCAGGGGGCCTGGAACTATGGCTACACCTTC. As protein: CASSEVSQGAWNYGYTF. Looking up the rest from reference TRBV2 and TRBJ1-2 gives the full variable domain: EPEVTQTPSHQVTQMGQEVILRCVPISNHLYFYWYRQILGQKVEFLVSFYNNEISEKSEIFDDQFSVERPDGSNFTLKIRSTKLEDSAMYFCASSEVSQGAWNYGYTFGSGTRLTVV.

The V and J genes are TRBV18 and TRBJ2-3, with 8 bases identical to TRBD1. This CDR3 has 15 amino acids. Looked up from germline, CDR1 is KGHSH and CDR2 is LQKENI. Germline trimming cut 4 bases from V and 4 bases from J; bases unmatched to any gene: 7. CDR3 DNA sequence: TGTGCCAGCTCACTAGGACAGGGCGAGGCAGATACGCAGTATTTT. Protein product: CASSLGQGEADTQYF.

The chain recombines TRBV19 with TRBJ2-1; 7 bases fit TRBD1. The V segment lost 8 bases and the J segment 4 bases; nucleotides outside the gene matches: 8. Germline V gene data show CDR1 as LNHDA and CDR2 as SQIVND (reference sequence). The CDR3 sequence is 14 residues long. The CDR3 reads CASSLGTDYNEQFF. The CDR3 nucleotides are TGTGCCAGTTCGCTCGGGACAGATTACAATGAGCAGTTCTTC.

The chain is built from TRBV2 and TRBJ2-1; 10 bases match TRBD2. J gave up 9 bases and V 7 bases, and 18 bases lay outside the gene matches. CDR3 size: 17 residues. The V gene's germline CDR1 is SNHLY and CDR2 FYNNEI. CDR3 amino acids: CASNLDGLAGVLSEQFF. In DNA, the CDR3 is TGTGCCAGCAACCTAGACGGTCTAGCGGGAGTTCTCAGTGAGCAGTTCTTC. The full variable domain, rest sourced from reference TRBV2 and TRBJ2-1, is EPEVTQTPSHQVTQMGQEVILRCVPISNHLYFYWYRQILGQKVEFLVSFYNNEISEKSEIFDDQFSVERPDGSNFTLKIRSTKLEDSAMYFCASNLDGLAGVLSEQFFGPGTRLTVL.

This chain links TRBV28 with TRBJ2-7; a weak D match, TRBD1 (6 bases). Germline V lookup: CDR1 MDHEN, CDR2 SYDVKM. The CDR3 is 15 residues long. Trimming took 5 bases from V and 2 from J, leaving 16 bases between them. CDR3 nucleotide sequence: TGTGCCAGCAGTATAACCCAGACAGGAACCTACGAGCAGTACTTC. Its translation is CASSITQTGTYEQYF.